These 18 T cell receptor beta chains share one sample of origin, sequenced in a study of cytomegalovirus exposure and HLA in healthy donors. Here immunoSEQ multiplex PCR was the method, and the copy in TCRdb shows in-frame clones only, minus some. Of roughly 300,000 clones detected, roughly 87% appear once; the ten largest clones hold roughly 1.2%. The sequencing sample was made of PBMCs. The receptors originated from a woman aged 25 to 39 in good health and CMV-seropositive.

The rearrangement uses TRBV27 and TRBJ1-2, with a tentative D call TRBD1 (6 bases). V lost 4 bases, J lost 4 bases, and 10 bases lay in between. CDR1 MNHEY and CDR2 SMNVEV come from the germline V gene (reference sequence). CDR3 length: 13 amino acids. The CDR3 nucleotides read TGTGCCAGCAGTTCAGGGGTTGGCTATGGCTACACCTTC. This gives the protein CASSSGVGYGYTF.

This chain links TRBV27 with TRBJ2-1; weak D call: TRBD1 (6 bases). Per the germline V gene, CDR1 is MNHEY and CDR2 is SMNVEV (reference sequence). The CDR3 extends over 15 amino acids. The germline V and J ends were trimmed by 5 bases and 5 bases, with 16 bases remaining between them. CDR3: CASSRTDSNNNEQFF. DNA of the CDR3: TGTGCCAGCAGTCGGACAGATTCTAATAACAATGAGCAGTTCTTC.

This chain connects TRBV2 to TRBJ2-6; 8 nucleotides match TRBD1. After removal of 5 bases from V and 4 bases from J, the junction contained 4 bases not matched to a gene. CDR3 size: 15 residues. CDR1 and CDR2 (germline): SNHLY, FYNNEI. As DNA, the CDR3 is TGTGCCAGCAGTACAGGGGGTTCGGGGGCCAACGTCCTGACTTTC. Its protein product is CASSTGGSGANVLTF.

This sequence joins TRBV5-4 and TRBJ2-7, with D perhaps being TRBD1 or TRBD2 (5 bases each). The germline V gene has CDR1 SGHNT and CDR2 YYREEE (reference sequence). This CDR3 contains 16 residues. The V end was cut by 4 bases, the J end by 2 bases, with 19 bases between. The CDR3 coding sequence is TGTGCCAGCAGCACTTGGGTCTGGGGGAGAACCTACGAGCAGTACTTC. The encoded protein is CASSTWVWGRTYEQYF.

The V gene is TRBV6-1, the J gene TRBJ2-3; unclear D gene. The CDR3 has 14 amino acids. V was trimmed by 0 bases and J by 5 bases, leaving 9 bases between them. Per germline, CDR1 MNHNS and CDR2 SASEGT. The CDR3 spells CASSEALRGDTQYF. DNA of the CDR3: TGTGCCAGCAGTGAAGCGCTTCGAGGAGATACGCAGTATTTT.

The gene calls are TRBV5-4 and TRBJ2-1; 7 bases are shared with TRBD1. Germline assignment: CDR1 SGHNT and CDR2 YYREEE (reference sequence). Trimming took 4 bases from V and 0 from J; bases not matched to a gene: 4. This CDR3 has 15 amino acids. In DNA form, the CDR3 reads TGTGCCAGCAGCGAGGGGGCCAGCTCCTACAATGAGCAGTTCTTC. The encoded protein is CASSEGASSYNEQFF.

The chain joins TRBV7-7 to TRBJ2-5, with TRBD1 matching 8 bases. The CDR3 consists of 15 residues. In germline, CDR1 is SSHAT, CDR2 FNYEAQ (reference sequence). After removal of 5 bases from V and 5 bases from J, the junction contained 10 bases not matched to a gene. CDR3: CASSPWTGSGETQYF. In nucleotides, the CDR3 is TGTGCCAGCAGCCCATGGACAGGGTCGGGGGAGACCCAGTACTTC.

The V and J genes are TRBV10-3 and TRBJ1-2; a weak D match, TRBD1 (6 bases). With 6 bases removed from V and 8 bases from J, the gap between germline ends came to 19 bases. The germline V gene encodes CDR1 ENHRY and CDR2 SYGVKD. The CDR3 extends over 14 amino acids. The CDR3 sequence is CAISNPGDTRGYTF. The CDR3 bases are TGTGCCATCAGCAACCCAGGGGACACGCGGGGCTACACCTTC.

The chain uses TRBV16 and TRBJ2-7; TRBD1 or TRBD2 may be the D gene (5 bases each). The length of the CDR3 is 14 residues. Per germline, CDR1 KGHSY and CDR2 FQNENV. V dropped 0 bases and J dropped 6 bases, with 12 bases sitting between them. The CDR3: CASSQSGTLSEQYF. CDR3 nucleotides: TGTGCCAGCAGCCAATCCGGGACCTTGAGCGAGCAGTACTTC.

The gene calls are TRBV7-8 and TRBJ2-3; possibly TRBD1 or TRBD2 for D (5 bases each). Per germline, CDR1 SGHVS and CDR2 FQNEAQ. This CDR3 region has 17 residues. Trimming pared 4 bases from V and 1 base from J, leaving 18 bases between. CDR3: CASSSPTGLERTDTQYF. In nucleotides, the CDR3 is TGTGCCAGCAGCTCTCCTACGGGGCTTGAACGCACAGATACGCAGTATTTT.

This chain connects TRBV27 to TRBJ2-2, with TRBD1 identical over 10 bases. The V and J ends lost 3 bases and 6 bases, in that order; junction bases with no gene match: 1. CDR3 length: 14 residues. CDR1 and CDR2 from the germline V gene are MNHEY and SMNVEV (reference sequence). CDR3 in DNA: TGTGCCAGCAGTTTCGGACAGGGGGCCGGGGAGCTGTTTTTT. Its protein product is CASSFGQGAGELFF.

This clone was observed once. The CDR3 coding sequence is TGCAGCGTTGTATGGCGGGAGGGCCTCGATGAGCAGTTCTTC. Its protein product is CSVVWREGLDEQFF. This chain connects TRBV29-1 to TRBJ2-1; 9 positions agree with TRBD2. The CDR3 spans 14 residues. The germline gives CDR1 SQVTM, CDR2 ANQGSEA. With V trimmed by 4 bases and J by 8 bases, 9 bases remained unmatched.

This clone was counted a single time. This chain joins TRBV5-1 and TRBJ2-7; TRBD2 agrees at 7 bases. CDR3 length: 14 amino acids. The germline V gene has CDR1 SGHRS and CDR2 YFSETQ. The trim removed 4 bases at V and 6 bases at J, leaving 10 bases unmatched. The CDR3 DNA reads TGCGCCAGCAGCGGGGGACTAAGGGCGGTCGAGCAGTACTTC. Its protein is CASSGGLRAVEQYF.

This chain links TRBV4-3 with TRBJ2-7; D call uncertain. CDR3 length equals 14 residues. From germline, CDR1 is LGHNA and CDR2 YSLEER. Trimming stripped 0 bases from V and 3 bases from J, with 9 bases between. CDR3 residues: CASSQDLGSYEQYF. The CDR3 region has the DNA TGCGCCAGCAGCCAAGATCTCGGCAGCTACGAGCAGTACTTC.

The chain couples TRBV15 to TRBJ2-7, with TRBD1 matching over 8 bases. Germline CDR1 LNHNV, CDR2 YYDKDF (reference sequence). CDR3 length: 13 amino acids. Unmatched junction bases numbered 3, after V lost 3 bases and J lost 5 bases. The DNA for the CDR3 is TGTGCCACCAGCAGCCAGACAGGGGACGAGCAGTACTTC. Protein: CATSSQTGDEQYF.

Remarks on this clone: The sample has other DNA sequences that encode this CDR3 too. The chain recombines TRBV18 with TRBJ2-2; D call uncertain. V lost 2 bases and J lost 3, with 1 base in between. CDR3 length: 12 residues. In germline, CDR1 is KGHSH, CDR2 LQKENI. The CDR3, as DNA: TGTGCCAGCTCACCAGACACCGGGGAGCTGTTTTTT. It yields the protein CASSPDTGELFF.

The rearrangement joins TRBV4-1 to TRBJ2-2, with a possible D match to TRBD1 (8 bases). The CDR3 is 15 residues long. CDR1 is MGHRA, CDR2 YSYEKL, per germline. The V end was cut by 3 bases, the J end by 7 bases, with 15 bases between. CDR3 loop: CASSHGQGGIGELFF. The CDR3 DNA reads TGCGCCAGCAGCCACGGACAGGGAGGGATCGGGGAGCTGTTTTTT.

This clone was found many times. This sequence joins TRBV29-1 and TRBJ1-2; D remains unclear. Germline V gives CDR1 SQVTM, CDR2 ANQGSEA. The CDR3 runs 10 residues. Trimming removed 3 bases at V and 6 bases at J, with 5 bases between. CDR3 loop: CSVDVHGYTF. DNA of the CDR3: TGCAGCGTTGACGTGCATGGCTACACCTTC. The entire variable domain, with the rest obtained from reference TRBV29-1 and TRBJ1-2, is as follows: SAVISQKPSRDICQRGTSLTIQCQVDSQVTMMFWYRQQPGQSLTLIATANQGSEATYESGFVIDKFPISRPNLTFSTLTVSNMSPEDSSIYLCSVDVHGYTFGSGTRLTVV.